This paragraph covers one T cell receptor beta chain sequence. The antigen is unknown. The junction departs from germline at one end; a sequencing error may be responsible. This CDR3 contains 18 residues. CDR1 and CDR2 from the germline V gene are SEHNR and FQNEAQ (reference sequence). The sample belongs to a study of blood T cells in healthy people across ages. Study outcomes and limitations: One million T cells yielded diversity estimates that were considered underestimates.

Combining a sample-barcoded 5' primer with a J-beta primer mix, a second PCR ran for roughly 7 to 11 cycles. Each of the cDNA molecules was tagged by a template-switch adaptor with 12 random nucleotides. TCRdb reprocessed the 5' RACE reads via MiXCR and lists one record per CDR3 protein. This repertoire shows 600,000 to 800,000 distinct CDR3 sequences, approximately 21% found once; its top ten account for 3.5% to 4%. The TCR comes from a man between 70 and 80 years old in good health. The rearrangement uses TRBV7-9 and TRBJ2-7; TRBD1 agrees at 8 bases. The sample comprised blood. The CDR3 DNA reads TGTGCCAGCAGCCCAAATAACAATCCAGGGGGCGCCCCCTACGAGCAGAACTTC. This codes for CASSPNNNPGGAPYEQNF.